These T cell receptor beta chains were read from a single sample in a study of T cells expressing NK-cell markers. TCRdb re-called the 5' RACE reads and catalogs CDR3 proteins one per entry, DNA excluded. The table for this sample gives 400,000 to 550,000 distinct CDR3 sequences. The sequencing input was blood T cells: a sorted CD56 or NKG2C T cell subset, CD4+ or CD8+ T cells, or bulk PBMC T cells (not recorded which). These TCRs come from a woman aged 18 to 69 in good health. Both conserved end residues are part of each CDR3.

V gene: TRBV7-2; J gene: TRBJ2-2; CDR3 protein: CASSLVEGNGELFF
V gene: TRBV5-1; J gene: TRBJ2-1; CDR3 protein: CASSLTTGNNEQFF
V gene: TRBV7-9; J gene: TRBJ2-7; CDR3 protein: CASSMVRGNDEQYF
V gene: TRBV4-1; J gene: TRBJ2-2; CDR3 protein: CATSQGAFTGELFF
V gene: TRBV12-3/TRBV12-4; J gene: TRBJ2-7; CDR3 protein: CASSERRHRAYEQYF
V gene: TRBV5-6; J gene: TRBJ1-1; CDR3 protein: CASSSGFRNTEAFF
V gene: TRBV7-8; J gene: TRBJ1-4; CDR3 protein: CASSPGGQKEKLFF
V gene: TRBV29-1; J gene: TRBJ2-5; CDR3 protein: CSVEAPGARYF
V gene: TRBV12-3/TRBV12-4; J gene: TRBJ1-1; CDR3 protein: CASSTTGSVRDTEAFF
V gene: TRBV6-1; J gene: TRBJ2-4; CDR3 protein: CASREPRGKNIQYF
V gene: TRBV30; J gene: TRBJ1-4; CDR3 protein: CAWSRVVGRGEKLFF
V gene: TRBV12-3/TRBV12-4; J gene: TRBJ2-1; CDR3 protein: CASSLVLAGMNEQFF
V gene: TRBV4-1; J gene: TRBJ2-7; CDR3 protein: CASSQGGSYEQYF
V gene: TRBV29-1; J gene: TRBJ2-5; CDR3 protein: CSVGGTSQETQYF
V gene: TRBV10-3; J gene: TRBJ2-3; CDR3 protein: CAIRGLVDDTQYF
V gene: TRBV6-2/TRBV6-3; J gene: TRBJ2-3; CDR3 protein: CASSYSSGRAPDTQYF
V gene: TRBV10-3; J gene: TRBJ2-5; CDR3 protein: CATLSMQETQYF
V gene: TRBV15; J gene: TRBJ2-1; CDR3 protein: CATSRDLGQYNEQFF
V gene: TRBV20-1; J gene: TRBJ2-5; CDR3 protein: CSASILAGTQETQYF
V gene: TRBV6-1; J gene: TRBJ1-3; CDR3 protein: CASRHISGNTIYF
V gene: TRBV6-5; J gene: TRBJ1-1; CDR3 protein: CASSYGLGPPNTEAFF
V gene: TRBV18; J gene: TRBJ1-5; CDR3 protein: CASSQGQGGQPQHF
V gene: TRBV4-3; J gene: TRBJ2-1; CDR3 protein: CASSQDVAGGLYEQFF
V gene: TRBV6-5; J gene: TRBJ2-1; CDR3 protein: CASQGSGNEQFF
V gene: TRBV3-1; J gene: TRBJ2-3; CDR3 protein: CASSQGLGVDTQYF
V gene: TRBV6-2/TRBV6-3; J gene: TRBJ2-1; CDR3 protein: CASSPDRGFGNEQFF
V gene: TRBV11-1; J gene: TRBJ1-6; CDR3 protein: CASRHGTNSPLHF
V gene: TRBV5-1; J gene: TRBJ1-1; CDR3 protein: CASSWWGTEGYTEAFF
V gene: TRBV20-1; J gene: TRBJ1-6; CDR3 protein: CSARDEGKGNSPLHF
V gene: TRBV7-9; J gene: TRBJ2-1; CDR3 protein: CASSLENLKREFF
V gene: TRBV9; J gene: TRBJ2-7; CDR3 protein: CASSVAQAGFDEQYF
V gene: TRBV7-3; J gene: TRBJ1-6; CDR3 protein: CASSPSVNSNSPLHF
V gene: TRBV5-1; J gene: TRBJ2-2; CDR3 protein: CASSLAYRENTGELFF
V gene: TRBV9; J gene: TRBJ2-2; CDR3 protein: CASSNRQEAPGELFF
V gene: TRBV20-1; J gene: TRBJ2-2; CDR3 protein: CSARLAGGSGELFF
V gene: TRBV6-2/TRBV6-3; J gene: TRBJ2-5; CDR3 protein: CASSYLGTGVETQYF